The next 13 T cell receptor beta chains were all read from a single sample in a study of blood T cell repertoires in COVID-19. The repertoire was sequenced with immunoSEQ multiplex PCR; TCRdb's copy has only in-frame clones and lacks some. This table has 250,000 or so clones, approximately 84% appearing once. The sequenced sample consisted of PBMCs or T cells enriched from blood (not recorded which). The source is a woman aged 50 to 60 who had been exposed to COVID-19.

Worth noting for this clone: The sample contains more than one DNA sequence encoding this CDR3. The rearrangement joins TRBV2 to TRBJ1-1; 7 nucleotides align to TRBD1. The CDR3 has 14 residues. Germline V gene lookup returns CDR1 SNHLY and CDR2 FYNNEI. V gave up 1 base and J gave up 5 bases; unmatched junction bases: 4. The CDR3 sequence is CASSEGQGRTEAFF. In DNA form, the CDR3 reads TGTGCCAGCAGTGAAGGACAGGGAAGGACTGAAGCTTTCTTT.

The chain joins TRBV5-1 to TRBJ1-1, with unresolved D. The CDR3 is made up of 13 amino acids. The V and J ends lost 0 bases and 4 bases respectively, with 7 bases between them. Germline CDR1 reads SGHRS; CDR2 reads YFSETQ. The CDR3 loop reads CASSLGRFTEAFF. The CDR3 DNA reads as TGCGCCAGCAGCTTGGGTCGGTTCACTGAAGCTTTCTTT.

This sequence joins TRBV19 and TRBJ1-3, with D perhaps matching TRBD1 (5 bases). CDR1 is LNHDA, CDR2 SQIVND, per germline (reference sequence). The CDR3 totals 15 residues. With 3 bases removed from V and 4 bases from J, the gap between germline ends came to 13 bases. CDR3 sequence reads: CASSIGGAQGNTIYF. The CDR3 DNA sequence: TGTGCCAGTAGTATTGGAGGGGCCCAAGGAAACACCATATATTTT.

The CDR3 nucleotides read TGTGCCATCAGGGGCGGGGGAGCTGGTACCTATGGCTACACCTTC. Amino acids: CAIRGGGAGTYGYTF. The V gene is TRBV10-3, the J gene TRBJ1-2, with D possibly being TRBD1 (5 bases). The CDR3 contains 15 residues. Per germline, CDR1 ENHRY and CDR2 SYGVKD. V lost 6 bases and J 4 bases, leaving 18 bases between the germline ends.

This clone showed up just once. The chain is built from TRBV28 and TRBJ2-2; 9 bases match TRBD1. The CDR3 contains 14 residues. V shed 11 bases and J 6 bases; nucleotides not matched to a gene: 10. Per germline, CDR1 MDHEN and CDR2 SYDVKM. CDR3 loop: CAGRRTGEAGELFF. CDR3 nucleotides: TGTGCCGGACGGAGGACAGGGGAAGCCGGGGAGCTGTTTTTT.

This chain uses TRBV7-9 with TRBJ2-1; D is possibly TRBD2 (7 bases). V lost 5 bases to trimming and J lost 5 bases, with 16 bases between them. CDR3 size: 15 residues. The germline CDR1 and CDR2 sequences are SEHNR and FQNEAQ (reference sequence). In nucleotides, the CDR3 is TGTGCCAGCAGCCGAGGGGGGGCGAGCCACAATGAGCAGTTCTTC. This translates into CASSRGGASHNEQFF.

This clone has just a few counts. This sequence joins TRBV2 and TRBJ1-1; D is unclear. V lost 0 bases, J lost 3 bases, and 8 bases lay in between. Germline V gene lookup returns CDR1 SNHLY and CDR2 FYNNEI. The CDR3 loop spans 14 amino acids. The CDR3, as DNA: TGTGCCAGCAGTGAAGCGCTCATAGACACTGAAGCTTTCTTT. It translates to CASSEALIDTEAFF.

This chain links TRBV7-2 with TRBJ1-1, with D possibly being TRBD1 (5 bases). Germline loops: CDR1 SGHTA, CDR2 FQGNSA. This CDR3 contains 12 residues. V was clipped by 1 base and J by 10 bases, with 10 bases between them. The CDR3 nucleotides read TGTGCCAGCAGCTTAGAGAGCGGGGGAGCTTTCTTT. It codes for CASSLESGGAFF. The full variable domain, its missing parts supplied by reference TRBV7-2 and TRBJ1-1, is GAGVSQSPSNKVTEKGKDVELRCDPISGHTALYWYRQSLGQGLEFLIYFQGNSAPDKSGLPSDRFSAERTGGSVSTLTIQRTQQEDSAVYLCASSLESGGAFFGQGTRLTVV.

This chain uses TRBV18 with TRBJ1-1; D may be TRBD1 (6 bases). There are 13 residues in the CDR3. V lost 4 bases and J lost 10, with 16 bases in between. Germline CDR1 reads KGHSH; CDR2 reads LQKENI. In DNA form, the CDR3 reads TGTGCCAGCTCACAGCAGATACAGGACAGAGCTTTCTTT. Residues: CASSQQIQDRAFF.

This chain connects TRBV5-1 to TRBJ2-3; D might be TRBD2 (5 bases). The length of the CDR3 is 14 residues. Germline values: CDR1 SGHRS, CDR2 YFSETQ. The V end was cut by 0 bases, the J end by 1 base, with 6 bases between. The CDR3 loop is CASSLERGTDTQYF. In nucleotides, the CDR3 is TGCGCCAGCAGCTTGGAGAGGGGCACAGATACGCAGTATTTT.

DNA of the CDR3: TGTGCCAGCAGCTTGGTAGGTCCTGGAGGAGAGACCCAGTACTTC. Translating it yields CASSLVGPGGETQYF. The V call is TRBV5-5, the J call TRBJ2-5; tentative D call: TRBD2 (5 bases). The germline CDR1 and CDR2 sequences are SGHKS and YYEKEE (reference sequence). This CDR3 region has 15 residues. V lost 0 bases to trimming and J lost 4 bases, with 13 bases between them.

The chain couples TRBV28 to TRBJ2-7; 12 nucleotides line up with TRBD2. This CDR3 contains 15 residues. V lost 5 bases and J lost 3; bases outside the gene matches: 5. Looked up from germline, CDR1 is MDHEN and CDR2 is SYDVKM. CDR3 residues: CASSLRLAGDYEQYF. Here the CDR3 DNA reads TGTGCCAGCAGTCTTAGACTAGCGGGAGACTACGAGCAGTACTTC.

The DNA for the CDR3 is TGTGCCAGCAGCTTCCTATTAACAGGACAAGAGGACACCATATATTTT. It translates to CASSFLLTGQEDTIYF. The rearrangement uses TRBV11-2 and TRBJ1-3, with D tentatively TRBD1 (5 bases). This CDR3 comprises 16 residues. V lost 3 bases and J lost 8, with 20 bases in between. Germline V lookup: CDR1 SGHAT, CDR2 FQNNGV.